Presented here are 7 T cell receptor beta chains from one specimen sequenced in a study of blood T cells in healthy people across ages. Primed by a sample-barcoded 5' primer and a J-beta primer mix, a second PCR proceeded for about 6 to 11 cycles. From the 5' RACE reads, TCRdb called clonotypes with MiXCR, one entry per CDR3 protein. Here the sample spans approximately 730,000 distinct CDR3 sequences, 35% to 45% being singletons. The sample was blood. Source of these receptors: a woman aged 60-70 years in good health.

The J gene is TRBJ2-5, the V gene TRBV10-3; tentatively, D is TRBD1 (6 bases). CDR1 ENHRY and CDR2 SYGVKD come from the germline V gene. V lost 6 bases and J 3 bases, leaving 14 bases between the germline ends. The CDR3 extends over 14 amino acids. The CDR3 protein is CAISPGAQKETQYF. The CDR3 DNA reads TGTGCCATCAGCCCAGGGGCCCAAAAAGAGACCCAGTACTTC.

The genes are TRBV7-2 and TRBJ2-1, with 9 positions matching TRBD2. The CDR3 is made up of 14 amino acids. Germline V lookup: CDR1 SGHTA, CDR2 FQGNSA. The V and J ends lost 3 bases and 8 bases, in that order; junction bases with no gene match: 5. CDR3: CASSFSGGKYEQFF. The CDR3 nucleotides read TGTGCCAGCAGCTTCAGCGGGGGGAAATATGAGCAGTTCTTC.

Only a few counts were recorded for this clonotype. The chain joins TRBV7-2 to TRBJ2-3; the D call may be TRBD1 or TRBD2 (6 bases each). V was pared by 4 bases and J by 3 bases, with 17 bases between. Germline-derived CDR1 and CDR2 are SGHTA and FQGNSA. The CDR3 extends over 16 amino acids. This CDR3 reads CASSSGGYRVTDTQYF. The CDR3, as DNA: TGTGCCAGCAGCTCCGGGGGTTACAGGGTTACAGATACGCAGTATTTT.

This rearrangement joins TRBV6-2 or TRBV6-3 to TRBJ2-1, with 8 nucleotides matching TRBD2. This CDR3 region has 16 residues. The germline CDR1 and CDR2 sequences are MNHEY and SVGEGT. Trimming removed 8 bases from V and 3 bases from J; junction bases left unmatched: 12. The CDR3, as DNA: TGTGCCAGCGGGTCAAGGGCTAGCGGGCTCTACAATGAGCAGTTCTTC. Its protein product is CASGSRASGLYNEQFF.

The V and J genes are TRBV5-1 and TRBJ2-1, with D unresolved. The V gene's germline CDR1 is SGHRS and CDR2 YFSETQ. Trimming removed 1 base from V and 3 bases from J, with 8 bases in between. This CDR3 region has 14 residues. The CDR3 here is CASSLTVDYNEQFF. CDR3 DNA: TGCGCCAGCAGCTTGACGGTCGACTACAATGAGCAGTTCTTC.

The V call is TRBV10-3, the J call TRBJ2-7; TRBD2 is a possible D gene (5 bases). In germline, CDR1 is ENHRY, CDR2 SYGVKD. V lost 6 bases, J lost 0 bases, and 9 bases lay in between. The CDR3 covers 13 residues. The CDR3 nucleotides read TGTGCCATCAGCGGAACTAGCTCCTACGAGCAGTACTTC. As protein: CAISGTSSYEQYF.

As concerns this clonotype: A much larger clone sits a single nucleotide away, making a read error possible. The V and J genes are TRBV20-1 and TRBJ2-7; maybe TRBD1 (6 bases). Germline lookup yields CDR1 DFQATT and CDR2 SNEGSKA (reference sequence). The CDR3 runs to 12 residues. In nucleotides, the CDR3 is TGCGGCACACAGGGCCGCGCTGATGAGCAGTACTTC. As protein: CGTQGRADEQYF.